This T cell receptor beta chain was recorded in a study of CD8 T cells in ankylosing spondylitis. This clonotype was observed a handful of times. Its specificity is not known. Quantitative molecular-barcoded 5'-RACE generated the TCR beta libraries. One entry per CDR3 protein, called by TCRdb with MiXCR from the 5' RACE reads. This table has roughly 140,000 distinct CDR3 sequences, roughly 44% appearing once. General study results and limits: A TCR beta motif made of fewer than ten highly homologous variants seemed typical of ankylosing spondylitis blood. Earlier studies detected some motif variants in reactive arthritis synovial fluid and blood.

The sample comprised synovial fluid, either unsorted or a sorted T cell fraction (not recorded which). This TCR was recovered from a male donor with ankylosing spondylitis.

CDR3 region: CASSLSLSSYEQYF. CDR3 DNA sequence: TGTGCCAGCAGTTTAAGTCTGAGCTCCTACGAGCAGTACTTC. The rearrangement uses TRBV28 and TRBJ2-7, with D hard to call. Per the germline V gene, CDR1 is MDHEN and CDR2 is SYDVKM. CDR3 length: 14 residues. The V end lost 2 bases, the J end lost 0 bases, and 8 bases lay between the germline ends.